This T cell receptor (beta chain) derives from a study of Ad26.COV2.S vaccination and SARS-CoV-2 variants. The CDR3 contains 13 residues. The trim removed 8 bases at V and 10 bases at J, leaving 11 bases unmatched. The protocol was immunoSEQ multiplex PCR, while the TCRdb copy is restricted to in-frame clones and leaves out a portion. Among 380,000 or so clones listed, approximately 90% were seen once. As for treatment: some 20 received Ad26.COV2.S at low or high dose, single or two shots; a few received placebo; per-sample allocation not given. All samples were drawn on day 63, counting from the first vaccine or placebo injection. In Boston, an adult donor aged 18-55 years took part.

Sequences were derived from peripheral blood, sampled in a trial of Ad26.COV2.S vaccine versus placebo. This TCR came from a person between 18 and 59 years old who received the Ad26.COV2.S COVID-19 vaccine or a placebo. The chain recombines TRBV12-3 or TRBV12-4 with TRBJ1-1; 9 bases agree with TRBD1. DNA of the CDR3: TGTGCCAGCGGAATGTCGACAGGGGGGGGAGCTTTCTTT. Translation gives CASGMSTGGGAFF.